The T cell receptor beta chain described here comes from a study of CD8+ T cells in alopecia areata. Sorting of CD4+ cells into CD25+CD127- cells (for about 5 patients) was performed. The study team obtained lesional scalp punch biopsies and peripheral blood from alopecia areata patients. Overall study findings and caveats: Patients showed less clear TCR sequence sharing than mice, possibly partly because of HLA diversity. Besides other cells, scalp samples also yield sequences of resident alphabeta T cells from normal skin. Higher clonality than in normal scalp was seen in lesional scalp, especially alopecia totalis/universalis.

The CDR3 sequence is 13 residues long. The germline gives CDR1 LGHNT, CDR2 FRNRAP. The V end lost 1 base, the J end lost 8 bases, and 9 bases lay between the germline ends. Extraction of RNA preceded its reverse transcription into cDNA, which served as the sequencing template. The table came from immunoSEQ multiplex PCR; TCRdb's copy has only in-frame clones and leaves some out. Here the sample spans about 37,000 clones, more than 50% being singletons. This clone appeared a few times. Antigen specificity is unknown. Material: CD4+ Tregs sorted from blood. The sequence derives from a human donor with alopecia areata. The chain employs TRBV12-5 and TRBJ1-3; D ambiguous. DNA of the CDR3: TGTGCTAGTGGTTTGGGGACGGGTTACACCATATATTTT. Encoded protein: CASGLGTGYTIYF.